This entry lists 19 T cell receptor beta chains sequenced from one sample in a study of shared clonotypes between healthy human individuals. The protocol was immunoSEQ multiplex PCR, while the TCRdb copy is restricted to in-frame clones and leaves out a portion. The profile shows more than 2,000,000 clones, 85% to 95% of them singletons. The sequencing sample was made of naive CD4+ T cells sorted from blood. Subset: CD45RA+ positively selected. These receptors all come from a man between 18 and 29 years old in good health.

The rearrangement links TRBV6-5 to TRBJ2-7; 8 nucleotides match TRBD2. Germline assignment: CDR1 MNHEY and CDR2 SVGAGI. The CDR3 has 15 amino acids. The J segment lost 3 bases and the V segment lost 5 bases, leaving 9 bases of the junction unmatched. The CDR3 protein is CASSLTSGPNYEQYF. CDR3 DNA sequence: TGTGCCAGCAGTCTCACTAGCGGACCCAACTACGAGCAGTACTTC.

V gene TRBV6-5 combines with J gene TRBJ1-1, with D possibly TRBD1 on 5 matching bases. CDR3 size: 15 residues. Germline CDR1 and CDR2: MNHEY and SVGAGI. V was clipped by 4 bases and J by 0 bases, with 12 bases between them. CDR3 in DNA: TGTGCCAGCAGTTCAAGTGACAGCCTGAACACTGAAGCTTTCTTT. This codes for CASSSSDSLNTEAFF.

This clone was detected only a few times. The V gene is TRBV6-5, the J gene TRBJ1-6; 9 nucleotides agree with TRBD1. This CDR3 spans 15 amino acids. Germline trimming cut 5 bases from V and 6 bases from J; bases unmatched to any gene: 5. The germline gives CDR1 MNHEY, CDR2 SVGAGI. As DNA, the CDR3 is TGTGCCAGCAGTCGCGGGGGACAGGGTAATTCACCCCTCCACTTT. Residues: CASSRGGQGNSPLHF.

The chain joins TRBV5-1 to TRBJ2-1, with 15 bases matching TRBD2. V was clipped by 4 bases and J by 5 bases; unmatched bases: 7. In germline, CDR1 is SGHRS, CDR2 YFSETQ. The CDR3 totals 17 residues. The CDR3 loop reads CASSVPGLAGGNNEQFF. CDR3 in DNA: TGCGCCAGCAGCGTACCGGGACTAGCGGGAGGAAACAATGAGCAGTTCTTC.

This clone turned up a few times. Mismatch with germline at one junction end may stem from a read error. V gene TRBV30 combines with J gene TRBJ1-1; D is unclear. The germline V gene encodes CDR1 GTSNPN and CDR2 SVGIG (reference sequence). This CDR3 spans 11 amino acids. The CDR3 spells CAWSPNREFLF. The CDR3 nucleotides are TGTGCCTGGAGCCCAAACCGTGAGTTCCTCTTT.

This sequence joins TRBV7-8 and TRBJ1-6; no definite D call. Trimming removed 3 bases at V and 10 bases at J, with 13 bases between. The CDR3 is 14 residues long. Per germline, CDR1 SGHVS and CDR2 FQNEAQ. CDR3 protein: CASSLVEWGSPLHF. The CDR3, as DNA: TGTGCCAGCAGCTTGGTAGAGTGGGGATCACCCCTCCACTTT.

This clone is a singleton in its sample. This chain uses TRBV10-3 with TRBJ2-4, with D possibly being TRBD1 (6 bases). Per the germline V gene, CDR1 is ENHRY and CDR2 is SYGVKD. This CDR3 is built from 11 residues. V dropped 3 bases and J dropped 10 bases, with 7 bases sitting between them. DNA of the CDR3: TGTGCCATCAGTGACCAGGGGATTCAGTACTTC. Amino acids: CAISDQGIQYF.

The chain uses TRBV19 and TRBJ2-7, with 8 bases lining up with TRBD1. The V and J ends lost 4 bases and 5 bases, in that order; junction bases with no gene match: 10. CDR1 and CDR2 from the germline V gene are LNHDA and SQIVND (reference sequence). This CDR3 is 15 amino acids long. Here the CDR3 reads CASSTGQGGFNEQYF. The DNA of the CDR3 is TGTGCCAGTAGTACAGGACAGGGTGGTTTTAACGAGCAGTACTTC.

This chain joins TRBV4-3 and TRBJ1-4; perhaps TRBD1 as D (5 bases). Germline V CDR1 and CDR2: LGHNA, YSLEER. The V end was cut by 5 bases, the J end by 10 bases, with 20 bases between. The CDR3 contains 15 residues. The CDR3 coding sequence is TGCGCCAGCAGCTCCGGGACCGGCGCCGGAGGAAAACTGTTTTTT. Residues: CASSSGTGAGGKLFF.

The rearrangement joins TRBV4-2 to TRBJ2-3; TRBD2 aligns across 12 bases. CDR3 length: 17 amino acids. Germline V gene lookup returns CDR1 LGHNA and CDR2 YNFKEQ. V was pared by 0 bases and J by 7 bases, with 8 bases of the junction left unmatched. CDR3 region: CASSQEASGGARNTQYF. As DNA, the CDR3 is TGTGCCAGCAGCCAAGAGGCTAGCGGGGGGGCGAGAAATACGCAGTATTTT.

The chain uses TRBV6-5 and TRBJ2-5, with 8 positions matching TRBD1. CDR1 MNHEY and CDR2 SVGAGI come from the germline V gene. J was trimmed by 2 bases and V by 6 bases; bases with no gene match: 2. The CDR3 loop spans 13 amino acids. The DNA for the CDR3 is TGTGCCAGCAGCAACAGGGGGCAAGAGACCCAGTACTTC. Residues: CASSNRGQETQYF.

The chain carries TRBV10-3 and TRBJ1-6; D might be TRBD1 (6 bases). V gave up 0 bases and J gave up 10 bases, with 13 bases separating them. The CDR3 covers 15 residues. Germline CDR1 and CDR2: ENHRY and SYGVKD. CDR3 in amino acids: CAISESTGARSPLHF. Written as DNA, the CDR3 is TGTGCCATCAGTGAGTCAACGGGGGCGCGATCACCCCTCCACTTT.

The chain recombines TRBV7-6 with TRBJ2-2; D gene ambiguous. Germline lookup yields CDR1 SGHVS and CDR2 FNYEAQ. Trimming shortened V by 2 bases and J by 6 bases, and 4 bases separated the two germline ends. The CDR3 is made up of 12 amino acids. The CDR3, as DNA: TGTGCCAGCAGCTTACGATCCGGGGAGCTGTTTTTT. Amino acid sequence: CASSLRSGELFF.

The CDR3 protein is CASSLSSQPGSEQFF. The CDR3 DNA reads TGCGCCAGCAGCTTGTCCTCGCAACCTGGGAGTGAGCAGTTCTTC. The chain recombines TRBV5-1 with TRBJ2-1; possible D gene TRBD2, 5 bases. CDR1 SGHRS and CDR2 YFSETQ come from the germline V gene. The V end lost 1 base, the J end lost 9 bases, and 17 bases lay between the germline ends. This CDR3 comprises 15 residues.

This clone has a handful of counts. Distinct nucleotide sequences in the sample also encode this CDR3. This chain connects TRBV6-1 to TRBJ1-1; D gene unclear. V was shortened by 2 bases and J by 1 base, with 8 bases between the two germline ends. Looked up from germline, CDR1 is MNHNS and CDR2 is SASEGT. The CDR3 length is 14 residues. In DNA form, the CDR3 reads TGTGCCAGCAGTGAACGGGGTGCGAACACTGAAGCTTTCTTT. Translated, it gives CASSERGANTEAFF.

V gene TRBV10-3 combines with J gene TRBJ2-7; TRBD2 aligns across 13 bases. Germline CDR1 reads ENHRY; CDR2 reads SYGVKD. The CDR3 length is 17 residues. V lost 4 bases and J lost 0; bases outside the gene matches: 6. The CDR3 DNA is TGTGCCATCAGTGGACTAGCGGGAGGAGACAGCTCCTACGAGCAGTACTTC. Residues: CAISGLAGGDSSYEQYF.

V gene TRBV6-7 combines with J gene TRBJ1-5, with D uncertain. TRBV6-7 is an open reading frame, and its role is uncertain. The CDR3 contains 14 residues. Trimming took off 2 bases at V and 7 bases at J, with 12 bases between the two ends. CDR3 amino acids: CASSYPPNGQPQHF. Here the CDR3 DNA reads TGTGCCAGCAGTTACCCCCCGAACGGGCAGCCCCAGCATTTT.

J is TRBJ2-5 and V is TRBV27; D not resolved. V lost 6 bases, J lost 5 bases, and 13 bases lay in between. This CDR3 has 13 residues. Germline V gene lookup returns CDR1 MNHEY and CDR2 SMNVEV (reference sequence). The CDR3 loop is CASSHRGVETQYF. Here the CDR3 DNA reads TGTGCCAGCAGCCATCGTGGGGTCGAGACCCAGTACTTC.

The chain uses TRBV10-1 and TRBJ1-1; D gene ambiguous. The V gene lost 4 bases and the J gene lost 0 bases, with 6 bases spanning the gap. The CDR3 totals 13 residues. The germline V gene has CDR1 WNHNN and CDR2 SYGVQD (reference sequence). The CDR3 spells CASSGAVNTEAFF. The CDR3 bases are TGCGCCAGCAGTGGGGCGGTGAACACTGAAGCTTTCTTT.